This T cell receptor (beta chain) was identified during a study of cytomegalovirus exposure and HLA in healthy donors. 13 Jbeta primers and 60 Vbeta primers were used for the PCR. Repertoires were generated with immunoSEQ multiplex PCR, while TCRdb's copy carries only in-frame clones and drops some. The data contain about 130,000 clones, around 85% of them singletons. The CDR3 covers 16 residues. Trimming took 5 bases from V and 3 from J, leaving 17 bases between them. Germline V gene sequence: CDR1 MNHEY, CDR2 SMNVEV (reference sequence). The sequence came from a boy younger than 18 in good health and CMV-seronegative. Source material: PBMCs. The chain is built from TRBV27 and TRBJ1-3; no firm D call. CDR3 coding DNA: TGTGCCAGCAGTCCCTCCGGAGGGCAAGTTGGAAACACCATATATTTT. It translates to CASSPSGGQVGNTIYF.